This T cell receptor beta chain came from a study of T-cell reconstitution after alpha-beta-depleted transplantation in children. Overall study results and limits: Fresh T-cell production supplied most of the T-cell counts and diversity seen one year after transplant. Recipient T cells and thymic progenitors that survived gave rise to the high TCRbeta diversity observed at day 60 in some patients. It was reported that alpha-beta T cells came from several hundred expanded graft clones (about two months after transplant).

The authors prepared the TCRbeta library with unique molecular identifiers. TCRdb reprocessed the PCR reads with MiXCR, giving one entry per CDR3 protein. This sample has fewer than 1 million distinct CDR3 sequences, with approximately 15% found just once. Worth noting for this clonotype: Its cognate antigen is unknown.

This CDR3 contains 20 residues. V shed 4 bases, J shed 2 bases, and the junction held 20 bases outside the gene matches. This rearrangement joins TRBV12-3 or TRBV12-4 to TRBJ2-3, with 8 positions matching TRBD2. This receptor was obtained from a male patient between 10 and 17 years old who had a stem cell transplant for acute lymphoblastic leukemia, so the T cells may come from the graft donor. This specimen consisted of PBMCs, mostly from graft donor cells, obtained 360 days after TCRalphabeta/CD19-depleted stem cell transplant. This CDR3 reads CASSWLTSDLEKFDTDTQYF. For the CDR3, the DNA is TGTGCCAGCAGTTGGTTGACTAGCGACCTGGAGAAATTTGACACAGATACGCAGTATTTT.